This T cell receptor beta chain was retrieved from a study of blood T cell repertoires in COVID-19. Participants spanned ages about 18 to 89 years and resided in 20 to 30 US areas. Deletions cut 3 bases from V and 1 base from J, with 7 bases between. Germline values: CDR1 GTSNPN, CDR2 SVGIG (reference sequence). CDR3 length: 13 amino acids. In the authors' methods: By means of reference gene primer amplification, nucleated cell counts were estimated. Sequencing was performed with immunoSEQ multiplex PCR; in TCRdb, only in-frame clones are kept and a portion is missing. The DNA gave D and trimming, while V, J and clone size come from that table. The table lists 300,000 to 500,000 clones, approximately 88% of them singletons.

The sequenced sample consisted of PBMCs or T cells enriched from blood (not recorded which). The sequence derives from a woman between 35 and 50 years old with acute COVID-19. V and J are TRBV30 and TRBJ1-5; no clear D. CDR3 amino acids: CAWRGNSNQPQHF. CDR3 nucleotide sequence: TGTGCCTGGAGGGGCAACAGCAATCAGCCCCAGCATTTT.